The 17 T cell receptor beta chains below all came from one sample that was sequenced in a study of cytotoxic CD8 clonotypes in ibrutinib-treated CLL. The assay was immunoSEQ multiplex PCR, and TCRdb's table has in-frame clones only and misses some. The table includes 90,000 to 100,000 clones, around 73% detected once. The sequencing used PBMCs, collected after 12 months of ibrutinib treatment. Receptors originate from a human donor with chronic lymphocytic leukemia.

This clone was picked up one time. The V and J genes are TRBV19 and TRBJ2-1; a weak D match, TRBD2 (6 bases). The CDR3 runs to 14 residues. Germline V gives CDR1 LNHDA, CDR2 SQIVND (reference sequence). V lost 9 bases and J lost 10, with 22 bases in between. CDR3 nucleotide sequence: TGTGCCAGCCGGCCGGGACTGGGGCCATGGGAGCAGTTCTTC. This encodes CASRPGLGPWEQFF.

V usage is TRBV20-1 and J usage is TRBJ1-2, with 10 nucleotides matching TRBD1. V was clipped by 5 bases and J by 11 bases; unmatched bases: 5. Germline assignment: CDR1 DFQATT and CDR2 SNEGSKA (reference sequence). The CDR3 is 11 amino acids. The CDR3 sequence: CSAGDRGLYTF. The CDR3 region has the DNA TGCAGTGCTGGCGACAGGGGGCTATACACCTTC.

The chain is built from TRBV18 and TRBJ2-7, with 7 positions matching TRBD1. Germline trimming cut 3 bases from V and 5 bases from J; bases unmatched to any gene: 10. From germline, CDR1 is KGHSH and CDR2 LQKENI. The CDR3 spans 15 residues. In DNA, the CDR3 is TGTGCCAGCTCACCTTACTACAGGGGTAGGGACGAGCAGTACTTC. Translation gives CASSPYYRGRDEQYF.

V gene TRBV27 combines with J gene TRBJ1-2, with D possibly matching TRBD1 (6 bases). Trimming shortened V by 4 bases and J by 0 bases, and 12 bases separated the two germline ends. The CDR3 has 15 amino acids. The germline gives CDR1 MNHEY, CDR2 SMNVEV (reference sequence). CDR3 sequence: CASSSTGTPNYGYTF. CDR3 DNA sequence: TGTGCCAGCAGTTCGACAGGTACCCCTAACTATGGCTACACCTTC.

On this clone: The sample has other DNA sequences that encode this CDR3 too. The V call is TRBV30, the J call TRBJ2-3; D remains ambiguous. The germline V gene encodes CDR1 GTSNPN and CDR2 SVGIG (reference sequence). The length of the CDR3 is 13 residues. V dropped 2 bases and J dropped 3 bases, with 9 bases sitting between them. CDR3 nucleotides: TGTGCCTGGAGTCGTCCAGGAACAGATACGCAGTATTTT. Translated, it gives CAWSRPGTDTQYF.

This chain connects TRBV29-1 to TRBJ2-5; D perhaps matches TRBD2 (5 bases). Germline values: CDR1 SQVTM, CDR2 ANQGSEA. The CDR3 sequence is 15 residues long. V was shortened by 0 bases and J by 4 bases, with 15 bases between the two germline ends. In nucleotides, the CDR3 is TGCAGCGTTGAAGATAAAACCTACCGGGGAGAGACCCAGTACTTC. Residues: CSVEDKTYRGETQYF. The full variable domain, with the rest looked up from reference TRBV29-1 and TRBJ2-5, is SAVISQKPSRDICQRGTSLTIQCQVDSQVTMMFWYRQQPGQSLTLIATANQGSEATYESGFVIDKFPISRPNLTFSTLTVSNMSPEDSSIYLCSVEDKTYRGETQYFGPGTRLLVL.

The rearrangement uses TRBV5-4 and TRBJ2-6, with a tentative D call TRBD1 (6 bases). This CDR3 spans 15 amino acids. CDR1 is SGHNT and CDR2 is YYREEE in the germline V gene (reference sequence). V lost 0 bases, J lost 8 bases, and 12 bases lay in between. The CDR3 protein is CASSLGGQGPNVLTF. As DNA, the CDR3 is TGTGCCAGCAGCTTGGGGGGGCAAGGGCCCAACGTCCTGACTTTC.

The chain has TRBV2 and TRBJ2-1, with 9 bases that match TRBD2. Looked up from germline, CDR1 is SNHLY and CDR2 is FYNNEI. The CDR3 loop spans 16 amino acids. V shed 2 bases, J shed 4 bases, and the junction held 6 bases outside the gene matches. CDR3 in amino acids: CASSESGLAGYNEQFF. CDR3 bases: TGTGCCAGCAGTGAATCCGGGCTAGCGGGATACAATGAGCAGTTCTTC.

CDR3 in amino acids: CASSPSSIRTGELFF. The CDR3 nucleotides read TGTGCCAGCAGCCCAAGCTCCATTAGAACCGGGGAGCTGTTTTTT. The chain carries TRBV7-3 and TRBJ2-2; D not resolved. This CDR3 has 15 amino acids. V was clipped by 5 bases and J by 5 bases, with 15 bases between them. The germline V gene has CDR1 SGHTA and CDR2 FQGTGA.

V gene TRBV5-1 combines with J gene TRBJ2-1, with 9 bases identical to TRBD1. The CDR3 has 14 amino acids. CDR1 and CDR2 from the germline V gene are SGHRS and YFSETQ. Germline trimming cut 7 bases from V and 6 bases from J; bases unmatched to any gene: 8. CDR3 in DNA: TGCGCCAGCGCGGGACAGGGAGGGCGCAATGAGCAGTTCTTC. This codes for CASAGQGGRNEQFF.

The chain has TRBV9 and TRBJ2-2, with D hard to call. V shed 0 bases and J shed 5 bases, with 11 bases lying between them. Germline CDR1 is SGDLS and CDR2 is YYNGEE. CDR3 size: 15 residues. CDR3 DNA sequence: TGTGCCAGCAGCGTAGGCCTAGTGGGGACCGGGGAGCTGTTTTTT. Its protein is CASSVGLVGTGELFF.

The V gene is TRBV2, the J gene TRBJ2-1; 9 nucleotides line up with TRBD2. The CDR3 contains 14 residues. V trimming: 8 bases; J trimming: 4 bases; junction bases outside the gene matches: 6. CDR1 SNHLY and CDR2 FYNNEI come from the germline V gene. As DNA, the CDR3 is TGTGCCAGCGTTAGCGGGGGCGAGTACAATGAGCAGTTCTTC. Protein product: CASVSGGEYNEQFF.

The chain links TRBV27 to TRBJ2-4, with D hard to call. This CDR3 has 17 residues. Germline V CDR1 and CDR2: MNHEY, SMNVEV (reference sequence). Between the trimmed V and J ends, which lost 1 base and 1 base, there was a span of 14 bases. The CDR3 region has the DNA TGTGCCAGCAGTTTATTGGACCGGCATGTCGCCAAAAACATTCAGTACTTC. Translated, it gives CASSLLDRHVAKNIQYF.

The chain carries TRBV21-1 and TRBJ2-7; the table calls TRBD1, which could not be checked here. TRBV21-1 has pseudogene status. There are 16 residues in the CDR3. This CDR3 reads CASSTSRTASPYEQYF. The CDR3 DNA is TGTGCCAGCAGCACGAGCAGGACAGCAAGCCCCTACGAGCAGTACTTC.

This chain joins TRBV18 and TRBJ2-3, with 10 bases identical to TRBD2. Looked up from germline, CDR1 is KGHSH and CDR2 is LQKENI. The CDR3 runs 19 residues. V shed 4 bases, J shed 3 bases, and the junction held 16 bases outside the gene matches. The CDR3 sequence: CASSQSVSSGGAVTDTQYF. DNA of the CDR3: TGTGCCAGCTCACAGAGTGTGTCTAGCGGGGGCGCCGTTACAGATACGCAGTATTTT.

V is TRBV11-2 and J is TRBJ1-2, with D possibly TRBD1 on 6 matching bases. CDR3 length: 16 amino acids. V was trimmed by 6 bases and J by 8 bases, leaving 25 bases between them. Germline CDR1 SGHAT, CDR2 FQNNGV. The CDR3 bases are TGTGCCAGCAGTTCTCACTTCAAGGGGGGGAAGAGCGGCTACACCTTC. Translation: CASSSHFKGGKSGYTF.

CDR3: CASSLWSGPPTDTQYF. The CDR3 DNA reads TGTGCCAGCAGCTTATGGAGCGGGCCCCCCACAGATACGCAGTATTTT. The J gene is TRBJ2-3, the V gene TRBV11-1, with D possibly matching TRBD2 (6 bases). Germline values: CDR1 SGHAT, CDR2 FQDESV (reference sequence). Trimming removed 2 bases at V and 2 bases at J, with 14 bases between. The CDR3 totals 16 residues.